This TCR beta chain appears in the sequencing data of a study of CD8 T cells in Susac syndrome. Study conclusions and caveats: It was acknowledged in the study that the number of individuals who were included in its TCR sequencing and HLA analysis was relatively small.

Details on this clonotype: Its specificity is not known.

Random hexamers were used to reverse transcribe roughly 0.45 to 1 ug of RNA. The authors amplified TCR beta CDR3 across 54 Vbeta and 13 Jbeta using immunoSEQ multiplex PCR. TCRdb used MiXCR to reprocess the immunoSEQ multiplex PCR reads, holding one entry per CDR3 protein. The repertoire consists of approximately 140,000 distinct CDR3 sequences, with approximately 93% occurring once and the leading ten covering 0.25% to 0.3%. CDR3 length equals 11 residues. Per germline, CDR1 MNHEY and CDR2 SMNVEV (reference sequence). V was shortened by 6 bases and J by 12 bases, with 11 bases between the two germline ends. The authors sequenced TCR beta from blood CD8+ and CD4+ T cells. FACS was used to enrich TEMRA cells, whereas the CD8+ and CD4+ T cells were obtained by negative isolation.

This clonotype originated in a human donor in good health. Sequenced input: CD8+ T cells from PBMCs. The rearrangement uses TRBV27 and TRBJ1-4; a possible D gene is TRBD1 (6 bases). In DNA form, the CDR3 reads TGTGCCAGCAGGGGGGGCGATGAACTGTTTTTT. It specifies CASRGGDELFF.